This passage covers 4 T cell receptor beta chains from one sample sequenced in a study of beta chain features in type 1 diabetes. Study results and caveats: When Type 1 diabetes patients were examined, their TCRB CDR3s proved moderately but significantly shorter in all four CD4+ subsets.

Investigators reverse transcribed all isolated RNA, so they sequenced expressed TCRB transcripts. Sequencing was performed with immunoSEQ multiplex PCR; in TCRdb, only in-frame clones are kept and a portion is missing. The table has 130,000 or so clones, 9% seen once; the top ten hold around 0.79%. These receptors have no identified antigens. Sequenced: central memory CD4+ T cells from blood. The receptors derive from a young man with type 1 diabetes.

This clone was detected ten times or more. The CDR3 loop reads CASSFGQREDTQYF. CDR3 sequence (DNA): TGCGCCAGCAGCTTTGGACAGAGGGAAGATACGCAGTATTTT. This rearrangement joins TRBV5-1 to TRBJ2-3, with D tentatively TRBD1 (6 bases). V was shortened by 2 bases and J by 5 bases, with 12 bases between the two germline ends. The CDR3 consists of 14 residues. Germline lookup yields CDR1 SGHRS and CDR2 YFSETQ.

V is TRBV4-3 and J is TRBJ2-4; D perhaps matches TRBD1 (5 bases). Germline lookup yields CDR1 LGHNA and CDR2 YSLEER. Trimming cost V 0 bases and J 6 bases, with 15 bases left between them. CDR3 size: 16 residues. This CDR3 is CASSQDRRARGNIQYF. As DNA, the CDR3 is TGCGCCAGCAGCCAAGATCGTAGGGCTAGGGGAAACATTCAGTACTTC.

In its sample, this clone was seen many times. This rearrangement joins TRBV18 to TRBJ2-3; D gene unclear. The V end lost 4 bases, the J end lost 5 bases, and 10 bases lay between the germline ends. Germline lookup yields CDR1 KGHSH and CDR2 LQKENI. The CDR3 sequence is 13 residues long. CDR3 DNA sequence: TGTGCCAGCTCACAAGGAGAGCAAGATACGCAGTATTTT. Protein: CASSQGEQDTQYF.

The table lists this clone with a few counts. V gene TRBV30 combines with J gene TRBJ1-6; D possibly corresponds to TRBD1 (6 bases). Looked up from germline, CDR1 is GTSNPN and CDR2 is SVGIG (reference sequence). Trimming removed 0 bases at V and 7 bases at J, with 10 bases between. The CDR3 has 14 amino acids. CDR3 sequence reads: CAWSVWGLNSPLHF. The CDR3 DNA follows: TGTGCCTGGAGTGTGTGGGGGCTGAATTCACCCCTCCACTTT.